Presented here are 17 T cell receptor beta chains from one specimen sequenced in a study of blood T cells in healthy people across ages. PCR was performed a second time for roughly 7 to 12 cycles using a sample-barcoded 5' primer and a J-beta primer mix. TCRdb independently ran MiXCR on the 5' RACE reads; one entry per CDR3 protein. The data contain over 600,000 distinct CDR3 sequences, approximately 40% of them singletons. Specimen: blood. These receptors were obtained from a man older than 75 in good health.

This clonotype was recorded a few times. The CDR3 is CASSENYGINTGELFF. Here the CDR3 DNA reads TGTGCCAGCAGTGAAAATTACGGGATCAATACCGGGGAGCTGTTTTTT. This chain links TRBV6-1 with TRBJ2-2; D is possibly TRBD2 (5 bases). This CDR3 has 16 amino acids. Looked up from germline, CDR1 is MNHNS and CDR2 is SASEGT. V was shortened by 2 bases and J by 5 bases, with 15 bases between the two germline ends.

This chain connects TRBV20-1 to TRBJ2-1; 16 positions match TRBD2. Germline V lookup: CDR1 DFQATT, CDR2 SNEGSKA (reference sequence). V shed 6 bases, J shed 11 bases, and the junction held 13 bases outside the gene matches. This CDR3 has 16 amino acids. CDR3 sequence (DNA): TGCAGTGCCTCGGGACTAGCGGGGGGGCCCACCCATCAGCAGTTCTTC. This encodes CSASGLAGGPTHQQFF.

The chain couples TRBV29-1 to TRBJ1-5; the D is unclear. The V end lost 7 bases, the J end lost 4 bases, and 20 bases lay between the germline ends. The CDR3 spans 15 residues. Germline-derived CDR1 and CDR2 are SQVTM and ANQGSEA. The DNA of the CDR3 is TGCAGCGCCCCAACCCCGGACGGAGGAAATCAGCCCCAGCATTTT. It yields the protein CSAPTPDGGNQPQHF.

J is TRBJ1-1 and V is TRBV3-1; a weak D match, TRBD1 (5 bases). The germline gives CDR1 LGHDT, CDR2 YNNKEL (reference sequence). V dropped 1 base and J dropped 4 bases, with 13 bases sitting between them. The CDR3 sequence is 15 residues long. CDR3 in amino acids: CASSQGVSGGTEAFF. The CDR3 nucleotides read TGTGCCAGCAGCCAAGGGGTATCCGGGGGCACTGAAGCTTTCTTT.

This chain uses TRBV12-3 or TRBV12-4 with TRBJ2-5, with TRBD2 identical over 8 bases. With V trimmed by 8 bases and J by 4 bases, 12 bases remained unmatched. The CDR3 length is 15 residues. CDR3 region: CASAQSGGSRETQYF. The CDR3 coding sequence is TGTGCCAGCGCTCAAAGCGGGGGTAGTCGAGAGACCCAGTACTTC.

V usage is TRBV29-1 and J usage is TRBJ2-5; D is perhaps TRBD2 (6 bases). The CDR3 length is 15 residues. The V end was cut by 5 bases, the J end by 11 bases, with 27 bases between. CDR1 is SQVTM and CDR2 is ANQGSEA in the germline V gene. CDR3 residues: CSVSTGSLTYDEQYF. CDR3 nucleotide sequence: TGCAGCGTTTCTACCGGGAGCCTCACCTACGATGAGCAGTACTTC. Full variable domain (missing parts from reference TRBV29-1 and TRBJ2-5): SAVISQKPSRDICQRGTSLTIQCQVDSQVTMMFWYRQQPGQSLTLIATANQGSEATYESGFVIDKFPISRPNLTFSTLTVSNMSPEDSSIYLCSVSTGSLTYDEQYFGPGTRLLVL.

The rearrangement links TRBV6-1 to TRBJ2-7; TRBD1 matches at 7 bases. This CDR3 region has 14 residues. Unmatched junction bases numbered 6, after V lost 7 bases and J lost 0 bases. Germline assignment: CDR1 MNHNS and CDR2 SASEGT. The CDR3 is CASTLTGSSYEQYF. The CDR3 DNA is TGTGCCAGCACCTTGACAGGGTCCTCCTACGAGCAGTACTTC.

The chain links TRBV9 to TRBJ2-2; TRBD1 might be the D (6 bases). Germline CDR1 is SGDLS and CDR2 is YYNGEE. This CDR3 region has 15 residues. V was clipped by 4 bases and J by 4 bases, with 14 bases between them. CDR3 sequence: CASSFRGAITGELFF. The CDR3 DNA reads as TGTGCCAGCAGCTTCAGGGGCGCTATCACCGGGGAGCTGTTTTTT. Together with reference TRBV9 and TRBJ2-2, the CDR3 gives the full variable domain: DSGVTQTPKHLITATGQRVTLRCSPRSGDLSVYWYQQSLDQGLQFLIQYYNGEERAKGNILERFSAQQFPDLHSELNLSSLELGDSALYFCASSFRGAITGELFFGEGSRLTVL.

This chain joins TRBV3-1 and TRBJ1-1; no reliable D call. V shed 3 bases and J shed 1 base, with 12 bases lying between them. Germline-derived CDR1 and CDR2 are LGHDT and YNNKEL (reference sequence). CDR3 length equals 15 residues. The CDR3 DNA reads TGTGCCAGCAGCCACGAAGGAACAGAGAACACTGAAGCTTTCTTT. Its protein product is CASSHEGTENTEAFF.

V and J are TRBV18 and TRBJ2-7; the D is unclear. Germline V lookup: CDR1 KGHSH, CDR2 LQKENI. V was shortened by 2 bases and J by 2 bases, with 13 bases between the two germline ends. CDR3 size: 15 residues. The DNA for the CDR3 is TGTGCCAGCTCACCATCTCAGAGATTTACCTACGAGCAGTACTTC. This translates into CASSPSQRFTYEQYF.

This clonotype showed up many times. The chain recombines TRBV9 with TRBJ2-3; D not certain. Trimming cost V 4 bases and J 6 bases, with 15 bases left between them. This CDR3 spans 14 amino acids. Germline values: CDR1 SGDLS, CDR2 YYNGEE. The CDR3 DNA sequence: TGTGCCAGCAGCCCTCTGGACCTTTTGGATACGCAGTATTTT. Translating gives CASSPLDLLDTQYF. Variable domain in full (rest from reference TRBV9 and TRBJ2-3): DSGVTQTPKHLITATGQRVTLRCSPRSGDLSVYWYQQSLDQGLQFLIQYYNGEERAKGNILERFSAQQFPDLHSELNLSSLELGDSALYFCASSPLDLLDTQYFGPGTRLTVL.

V usage is TRBV4-2 and J usage is TRBJ2-5; no definite D call. CDR1 and CDR2 (germline): LGHNA, YNFKEQ. The CDR3 has 15 amino acids. V lost 0 bases, J lost 11 bases, and 19 bases lay in between. CDR3 coding DNA: TGTGCCAGCAGCCAAGAGTCCCTCGACTCCAGTGAGCAGTACTTC. Amino acid sequence: CASSQESLDSSEQYF.

With regard to this clonotype: It is unclear where the CDR3 begins or ends on the DNA, so no DNA is shown, and the CDR3 is as TCRdb lists it. J is TRBJ2-5 and V is TRBV29-1; the table's D call, TRBD1, has no DNA check behind it. The germline V gene encodes CDR1 SQVTM and CDR2 ANQGSEA. Termini included, the CDR3 measures 12 amino acids. This chain's CDR3 is CSVAQGAKVTYF.

CDR3 nucleotide sequence: TGTGCCAGCAGCGTGCAGATAAGCTCTGGGGCCAACGTCCTGACTTTC. This translates into CASSVQISSGANVLTF. The chain has TRBV9 and TRBJ2-6; D ambiguous. Between the trimmed V and J ends, which lost 2 bases and 0 bases, there was a span of 9 bases. Germline CDR1 reads SGDLS; CDR2 reads YYNGEE. The CDR3 contains 16 residues.

Turning to this clonotype: A much larger clone lies a single base off, so this may be a read error. The chain carries TRBV14 and TRBJ1-4; D gene uncertain. The V end lost 5 bases, the J end lost 4 bases, and 8 bases lay between the germline ends. Germline V gives CDR1 SGHDN, CDR2 FVKESK. The CDR3 has 13 amino acids. The CDR3: CASSVQINEKLFF. CDR3 nucleotides: TGTGCCAGCAGCGTACAGATTAATGAAAAACTGTTTTTT.

The chain combines TRBV28 with TRBJ1-1; D is unresolved. Germline V gene sequence: CDR1 MDHEN, CDR2 SYDVKM. V lost 3 bases, J lost 5 bases, and 16 bases lay in between. The CDR3 extends over 15 amino acids. CDR3 DNA: TGTGCCAGCAGTTTGTATGAGGTAGGGAGGACTGAAGCTTTCTTT. It translates to CASSLYEVGRTEAFF.

The chain is built from TRBV7-3 and TRBJ2-5; the D gene is possibly TRBD2 (6 bases). Trimming removed 0 bases from V and 4 bases from J, with 9 bases in between. This CDR3 is built from 14 residues. Germline V gene data show CDR1 as SGHTA and CDR2 as FQGTGA. The CDR3 nucleotides read TGTGCCAGCAGCTTAACGCCAGCGGGAGAGACCCAGTACTTC. This gives the protein CASSLTPAGETQYF.